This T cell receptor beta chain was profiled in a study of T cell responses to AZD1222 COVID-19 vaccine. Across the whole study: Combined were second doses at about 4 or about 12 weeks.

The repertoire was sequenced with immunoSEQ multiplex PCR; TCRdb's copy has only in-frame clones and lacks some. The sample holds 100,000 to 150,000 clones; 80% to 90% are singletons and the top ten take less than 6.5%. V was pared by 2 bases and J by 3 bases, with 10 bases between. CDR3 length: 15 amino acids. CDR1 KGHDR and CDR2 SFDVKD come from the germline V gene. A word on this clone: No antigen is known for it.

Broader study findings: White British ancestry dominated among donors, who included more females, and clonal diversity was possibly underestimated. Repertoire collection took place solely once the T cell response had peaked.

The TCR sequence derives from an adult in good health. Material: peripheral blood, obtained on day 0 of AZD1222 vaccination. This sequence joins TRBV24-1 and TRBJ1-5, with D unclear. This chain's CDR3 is CATSDSAAINQPQHF. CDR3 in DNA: TGTGCCACCAGTGATTCTGCAGCGATCAATCAGCCCCAGCATTTT.